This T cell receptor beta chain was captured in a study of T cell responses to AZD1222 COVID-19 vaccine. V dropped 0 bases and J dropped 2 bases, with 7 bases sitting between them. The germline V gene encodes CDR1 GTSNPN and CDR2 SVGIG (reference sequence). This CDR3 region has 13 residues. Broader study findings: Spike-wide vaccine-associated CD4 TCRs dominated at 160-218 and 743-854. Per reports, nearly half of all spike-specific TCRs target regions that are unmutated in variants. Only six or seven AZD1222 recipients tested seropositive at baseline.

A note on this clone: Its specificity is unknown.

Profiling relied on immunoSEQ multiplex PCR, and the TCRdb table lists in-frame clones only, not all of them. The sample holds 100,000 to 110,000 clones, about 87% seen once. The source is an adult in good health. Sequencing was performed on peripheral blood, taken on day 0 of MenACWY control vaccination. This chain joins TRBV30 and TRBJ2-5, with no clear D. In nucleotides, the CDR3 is TGTGCCTGGAGTGTGAGGTGGCAAGAGACCCAGTACTTC. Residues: CAWSVRWQETQYF.